This T cell receptor (beta chain) stems from a study of shared clonotypes between healthy human individuals. Genomic DNA of unsorted samples came from 85 million to 95 million PBMCs. V dropped 6 bases and J dropped 5 bases, with 16 bases sitting between them. From germline, CDR1 is SNHLY and CDR2 FYNNEI. This CDR3 spans 14 amino acids. Unsorted PBMC DNA was sequenced on ten immunoSEQ deep assay plates. In the source study's methods: Filtering differed for immunoSEQ, which gave only junction sequences without quality scores. Sequenced by immunoSEQ multiplex PCR; TCRdb stores in-frame clones only, minus some. The DNA gave D and trimming, while V, J and clone size come from that table. This table has 450,000 to 500,000 clones, almost 80% appearing once.

Input material: PBMCs. The TCR comes from a middle-aged woman in good health. Some clones in this sample may be carry-over from other donors' samples. The V gene is TRBV2, the J gene TRBJ1-1, with D tentatively TRBD1 (5 bases). The CDR3 loop is CASRADGAGTEAFF. The CDR3 DNA follows: TGTGCCAGCAGGGCGGACGGGGCAGGGACTGAAGCTTTCTTT.